This T cell receptor (beta chain) was captured in a study of shared clonotypes between healthy human individuals. Turning to the study itself: Donors were a couple of women and three men aged 18 to 49. Per donor, CD8 memory used one plate, CD8 naive used two, CD4 memory used three and CD4 naive used three.

Genomic DNA from each subset was divided evenly over several immunoSEQ plates. Data came from immunoSEQ multiplex PCR; TCRdb stores just in-frame clones and leaves some out. The table includes 2 million to 3 million clones, 80% to 95% detected once. Findings and limits, study-wide: The generation probabilities recorded for non-shared clonotypes fell below those of clonotypes shared by all four donors.

The CDR3 loop spans 13 amino acids. The germline V gene encodes CDR1 SGDLS and CDR2 YYNGEE. V was pared by 4 bases and J by 6 bases, with 4 bases of the junction left unmatched. This clone appeared a single time. Its target is unknown. The V call is TRBV9, the J call TRBJ1-5; 7 nucleotides line up with TRBD1. The receptor comes from a man aged 18 to 29 in good health. Some clones in this sample may be carry-over from other donors' samples. The sequenced material came from naive CD4+ T cells from PBMCs. Regarding subset: CD45RA+ positively selected. The CDR3 coding sequence is TGTGCCAGCAGCAAGACAGGGTTTCAGCCCCAGCATTTT. As protein: CASSKTGFQPQHF.